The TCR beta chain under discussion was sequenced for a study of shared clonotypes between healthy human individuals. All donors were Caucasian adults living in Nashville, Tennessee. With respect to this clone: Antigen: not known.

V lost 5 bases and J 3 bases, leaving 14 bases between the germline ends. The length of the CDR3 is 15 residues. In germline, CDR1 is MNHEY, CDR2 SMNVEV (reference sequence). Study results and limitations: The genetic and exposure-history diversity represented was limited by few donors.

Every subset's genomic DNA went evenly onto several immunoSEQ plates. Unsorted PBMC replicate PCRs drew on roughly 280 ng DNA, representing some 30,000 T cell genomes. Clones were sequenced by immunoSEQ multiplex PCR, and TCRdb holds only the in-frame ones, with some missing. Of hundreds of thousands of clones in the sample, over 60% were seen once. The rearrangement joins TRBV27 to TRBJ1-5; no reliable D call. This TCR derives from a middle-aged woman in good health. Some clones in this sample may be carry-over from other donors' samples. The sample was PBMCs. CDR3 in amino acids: CASSRNRDFNQPQHF. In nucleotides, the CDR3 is TGTGCCAGCAGTCGGAACAGAGACTTCAATCAGCCCCAGCATTTT.